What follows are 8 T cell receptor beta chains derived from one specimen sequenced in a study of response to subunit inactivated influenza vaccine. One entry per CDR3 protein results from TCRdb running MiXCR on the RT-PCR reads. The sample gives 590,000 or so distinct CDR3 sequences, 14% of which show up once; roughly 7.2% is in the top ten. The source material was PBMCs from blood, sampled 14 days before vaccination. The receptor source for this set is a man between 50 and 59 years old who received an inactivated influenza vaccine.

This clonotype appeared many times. The CDR3 region has the DNA TGCAGCGTGCGAAACACAGATACGCAGTATTTT. Residues: CSVRNTDTQYF. The gene calls are TRBV29-1 and TRBJ2-3; D ambiguous. Trimming pared 6 bases from V and 2 bases from J, leaving 6 bases between. The CDR3 extends over 11 amino acids. Germline CDR1 and CDR2: SQVTM and ANQGSEA.

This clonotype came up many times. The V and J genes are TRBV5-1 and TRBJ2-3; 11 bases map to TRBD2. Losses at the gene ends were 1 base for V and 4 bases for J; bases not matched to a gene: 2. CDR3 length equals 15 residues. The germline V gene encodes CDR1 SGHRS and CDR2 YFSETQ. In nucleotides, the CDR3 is TGCGCCAGCAGCTTGACTAGCGGGGGTGCAGATACGCAGTATTTT. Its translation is CASSLTSGGADTQYF.

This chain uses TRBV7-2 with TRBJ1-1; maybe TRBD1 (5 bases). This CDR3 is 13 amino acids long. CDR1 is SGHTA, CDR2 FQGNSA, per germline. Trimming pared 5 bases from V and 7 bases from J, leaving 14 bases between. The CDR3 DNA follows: TGTGCCAGCAGCCCGGGGGATGTAGGTGAAGCTTTCTTT. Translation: CASSPGDVGEAFF.

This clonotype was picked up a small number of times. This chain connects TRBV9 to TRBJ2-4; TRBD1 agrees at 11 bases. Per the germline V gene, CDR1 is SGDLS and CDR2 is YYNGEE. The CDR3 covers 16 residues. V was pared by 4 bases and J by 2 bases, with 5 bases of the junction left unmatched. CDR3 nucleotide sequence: TGTGCCAGCAGCACCGGGACAGGGGGGTCCAAAAACATTCAGTACTTC. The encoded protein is CASSTGTGGSKNIQYF.

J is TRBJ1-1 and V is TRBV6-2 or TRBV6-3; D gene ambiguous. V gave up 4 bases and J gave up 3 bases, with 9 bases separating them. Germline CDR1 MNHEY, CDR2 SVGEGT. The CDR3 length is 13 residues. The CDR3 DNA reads TGTGCCAGCAGTTTTCGCCGGGACACTGAAGCTTTCTTT. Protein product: CASSFRRDTEAFF.

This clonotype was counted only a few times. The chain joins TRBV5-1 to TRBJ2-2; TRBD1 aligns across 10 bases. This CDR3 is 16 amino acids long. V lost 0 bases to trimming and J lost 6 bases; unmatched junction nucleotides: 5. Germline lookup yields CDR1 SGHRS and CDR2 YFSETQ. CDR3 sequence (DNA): TGCGCCAGCAGCTTGGACCGACAGGGGGCGGCCGGGGAGCTGTTTTTT. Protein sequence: CASSLDRQGAAGELFF. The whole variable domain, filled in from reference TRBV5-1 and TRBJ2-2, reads KAGVTQTPRYLIKTRGQQVTLSCSPISGHRSVSWYQQTPGQGLQFLFEYFSETQRNKGNFPGRFSGRQFSNSRSEMNVSTLELGDSALYLCASSLDRQGAAGELFFGEGSRLTVL.

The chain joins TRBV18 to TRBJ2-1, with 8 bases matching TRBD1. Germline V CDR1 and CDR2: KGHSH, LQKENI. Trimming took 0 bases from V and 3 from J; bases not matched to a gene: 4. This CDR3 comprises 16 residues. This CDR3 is CASSPPTGVLYNEQFF. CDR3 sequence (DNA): TGTGCCAGCTCACCACCGACAGGGGTTCTCTACAATGAGCAGTTCTTC.

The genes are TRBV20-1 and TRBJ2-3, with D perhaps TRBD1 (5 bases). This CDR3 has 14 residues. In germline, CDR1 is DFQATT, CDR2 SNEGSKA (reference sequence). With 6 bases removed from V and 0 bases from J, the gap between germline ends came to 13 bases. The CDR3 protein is CSAIVRDSTDTQYF. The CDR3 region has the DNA TGCAGTGCCATAGTCAGGGATAGCACAGATACGCAGTATTTT.